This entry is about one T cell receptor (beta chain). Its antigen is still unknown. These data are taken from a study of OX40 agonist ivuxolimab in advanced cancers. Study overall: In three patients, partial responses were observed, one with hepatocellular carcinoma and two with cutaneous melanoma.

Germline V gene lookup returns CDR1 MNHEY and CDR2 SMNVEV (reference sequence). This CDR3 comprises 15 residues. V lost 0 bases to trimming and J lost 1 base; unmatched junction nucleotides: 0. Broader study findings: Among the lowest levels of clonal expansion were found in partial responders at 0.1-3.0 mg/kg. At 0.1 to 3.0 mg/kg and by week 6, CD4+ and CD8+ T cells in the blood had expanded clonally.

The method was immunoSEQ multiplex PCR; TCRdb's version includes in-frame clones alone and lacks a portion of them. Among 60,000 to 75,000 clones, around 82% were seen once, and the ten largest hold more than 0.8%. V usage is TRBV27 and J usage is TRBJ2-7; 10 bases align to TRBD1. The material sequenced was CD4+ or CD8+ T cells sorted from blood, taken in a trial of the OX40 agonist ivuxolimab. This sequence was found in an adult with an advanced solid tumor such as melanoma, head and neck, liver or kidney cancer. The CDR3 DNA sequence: TGTGCCAGCAGTTTATCGGGACAGGGGTCCTACGAGCAGTACTTC. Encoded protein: CASSLSGQGSYEQYF.